This TCR beta chain is drawn from a study of blood T cell repertoires in COVID-19. In the study's own analysis: Amplification with reference gene primers provided the estimates of nucleated cell counts. Profiling relied on immunoSEQ multiplex PCR, and the TCRdb table lists in-frame clones only, not all of them. The D gene and trimming were derived from the DNA, and the V and J assignments and clone size from that table. The sample includes about 53,000 clones, just over 85% seen only once; the top ten take around 2.7%. V shed 10 bases and J shed 6 bases, with 21 bases lying between them. Per germline, CDR1 MNHEY and CDR2 SMNVEV (reference sequence). This CDR3 is 14 amino acids long.

The chain is built from TRBV27 and TRBJ1-1; perhaps TRBD1 as D (6 bases). The sequencing input was peripheral blood. This TCR was sampled from a man older than 75 with acute or convalescent COVID-19. DNA of the CDR3: TGTGCCACCATAGGATGGTCCTCAGGGGCTGAAGCTTTCTTT. Amino acids: CATIGWSSGAEAFF.